The sequence of this T cell receptor (beta chain) was determined in a study of neurological immune-mediated disorders. Overall study results and limits: The greatest TCR clonal expansion occurred in HTLV-1-associated myelopathy and the least in multiple sclerosis, which fell below healthy controls.

Synthesis of cDNA was carried out by template-switch 5'RACE. The reaction used 10-nucleotide random UMIs. In every sequencing run, more than 170 million TCR-beta sequences were generated from 15-18 subjects. A single record per CDR3 protein comes from TCRdb applying MiXCR to the 5' RACE reads. The sample yields fewer than 25,000 distinct CDR3 sequences, 10% to 15% seen once. The CDR3 consists of 15 residues. From germline, CDR1 is SGHNT and CDR2 YENEEA. V dropped 5 bases and J dropped 4 bases, with 17 bases sitting between them. This clonotype was found many times. The target antigen is unknown. Unsorted libraries were prepared from 2 million PBMCs held at -80 C.

The TCR sequence derives from a woman aged 55-70 years with HTLV-1-associated myelopathy (HAM/TSP). The rearrangement links TRBV11-3 to TRBJ1-1; D unclear. Material: PBMCs. The CDR3 region is CASSPFSAKGTEAFF. The CDR3 region has the DNA TGTGCCAGCAGCCCCTTCTCAGCTAAGGGCACTGAAGCTTTCTTT.